These 20 T cell receptor beta chains were all obtained from the same sample, sequenced in a study of cytotoxic CD8 clonotypes in ibrutinib-treated CLL. Sequencing was performed with immunoSEQ multiplex PCR; in TCRdb, only in-frame clones are kept and a portion is missing. The sample holds about 130,000 clones, about 79% seen once. The sample in question was PBMCs, obtained after 12 months of ibrutinib treatment. The source of these receptors is a human donor with chronic lymphocytic leukemia.

The V gene is TRBV4-2, the J gene TRBJ2-7; 14 bases line up with TRBD2. This CDR3 region has 18 residues. From germline, CDR1 is LGHNA and CDR2 YNFKEQ. The V segment lost 3 bases and the J segment 1 base; nucleotides outside the gene matches: 8. The CDR3 coding sequence is TGTGCCAGCAGCCAGGCGGGACTAGCGGGAGAAGGGTCCTACGAGCAGTACTTC. Translating gives CASSQAGLAGEGSYEQYF.

The chain joins TRBV5-4 to TRBJ2-2; no reliable D call. V was pared by 4 bases and J by 0 bases, with 10 bases between. The CDR3 length is 15 residues. CDR1 is SGHNT, CDR2 YYREEE, per germline (reference sequence). CDR3 in amino acids: CASSQDGTNTGELFF. The CDR3, as DNA: TGTGCCAGCAGCCAGGACGGAACGAACACCGGGGAGCTGTTTTTT.

The V gene is TRBV11-3, the J gene TRBJ1-1, with D hard to call. Trimming pared 2 bases from V and 3 bases from J, leaving 13 bases between. CDR3 length: 15 residues. Looked up from germline, CDR1 is SGHNT and CDR2 is YENEEA. The CDR3, as DNA: TGTGCCAGCAGCTTATCAGGCTTTAGCGACACTGAAGCTTTCTTT. This translates into CASSLSGFSDTEAFF. The variable domain in full, completed from reference TRBV11-3 and TRBJ1-1, reads EAGVVQSPRYKIIEKKQPVAFWCNPISGHNTLYWYLQNLGQGPELLIRYENEEAVDDSQLPKDRFSAERLKGVDSTLKIQPAELGDSAVYLCASSLSGFSDTEAFFGQGTRLTVV.

This clone was counted a few times. The genes are TRBV18 and TRBJ2-7; 8 nucleotides agree with TRBD1. CDR3 size: 16 residues. Trimming took 1 base from V and 7 from J; bases not matched to a gene: 12. Germline CDR1 and CDR2: KGHSH and LQKENI. CDR3 loop: CASSPRGQAGLGEQYF. Written as DNA, the CDR3 is TGTGCCAGCTCACCACGGGGACAGGCCGGTCTGGGGGAGCAGTACTTC.

In its sample, this clone was seen once. The gene calls are TRBV6-5 and TRBJ2-7; weak D call: TRBD2 (5 bases). The CDR3 runs to 14 residues. Germline CDR1 reads MNHEY; CDR2 reads SVGAGI. Trimming pared 4 bases from V and 1 base from J, leaving 11 bases between. The CDR3 coding sequence is TGTGCCAGCAGTTCAAGCCGGGATTCCTACGAGCAGTACTTC. Translation: CASSSSRDSYEQYF.

The V and J genes are TRBV5-6 and TRBJ1-2, with D perhaps matching TRBD1 (5 bases). V lost 2 bases, J lost 5 bases, and 19 bases lay in between. The germline V gene has CDR1 SGHDT and CDR2 YYEEEE. This CDR3 comprises 16 residues. CDR3 protein: CASSFVETGGAYGYTF. CDR3 coding DNA: TGTGCCAGCAGCTTTGTCGAGACCGGCGGGGCATATGGCTACACCTTC.

The chain joins TRBV5-1 to TRBJ2-7; unclear D gene. Trimming stripped 0 bases from V and 1 base from J, with 14 bases between. The length of the CDR3 is 16 residues. From germline, CDR1 is SGHRS and CDR2 YFSETQ. The CDR3 spells CASSLGRSELSYEQYF. The CDR3, as DNA: TGCGCCAGCAGCTTGGGGCGGAGCGAACTATCCTACGAGCAGTACTTC.

CDR3 residues: CASSSSGLYEQYF. The CDR3 coding sequence is TGTGCCAGCAGTTCCTCGGGTCTCTACGAGCAGTACTTC. The rearrangement uses TRBV6-5 and TRBJ2-7, with D hard to call. The CDR3 runs to 13 residues. Germline-derived CDR1 and CDR2 are MNHEY and SVGAGI. V was clipped by 4 bases and J by 3 bases, with 10 bases between them.

The genes are TRBV5-1 and TRBJ2-5; D unclear. V lost 3 bases and J 3 bases, leaving 9 bases between the germline ends. The CDR3 covers 13 residues. Germline V gene sequence: CDR1 SGHRS, CDR2 YFSETQ. CDR3 coding DNA: TGCGCCAGCAGCTCCGGACCGGAAGAGACCCAGTACTTC. This translates into CASSSGPEETQYF. Complete variable domain (other parts from reference TRBV5-1 and TRBJ2-5): KAGVTQTPRYLIKTRGQQVTLSCSPISGHRSVSWYQQTPGQGLQFLFEYFSETQRNKGNFPGRFSGRQFSNSRSEMNVSTLELGDSALYLCASSSGPEETQYFGPGTRLLVL.

The chain couples TRBV7-2 to TRBJ2-7; D might be TRBD1 or TRBD2, each matching 5 bases. This CDR3 comprises 13 residues. Trimming stripped 4 bases from V and 6 bases from J, with 13 bases between. Germline-derived CDR1 and CDR2 are SGHTA and FQGNSA. CDR3 coding DNA: TGTGCCAGCAGCTCGCAGGGACCTGGCGAGCAGTACTTC. It encodes CASSSQGPGEQYF.

J is TRBJ1-2 and V is TRBV7-8; weak D call: TRBD1 (6 bases). V lost 3 bases to trimming and J lost 8 bases, with 19 bases between them. CDR1 SGHVS and CDR2 FQNEAQ come from the germline V gene. The CDR3 covers 15 residues. DNA of the CDR3: TGTGCCAGCAGCTTGCGGTCTACAGGGCGAGACGGCTACACCTTC. Amino acid sequence: CASSLRSTGRDGYTF.

The chain joins TRBV7-9 to TRBJ2-1, with 7 nucleotides matching TRBD1. J lost 12 bases, V lost 1 base, and 6 bases had no gene match. Germline V CDR1 and CDR2: SEHNR, FQNEAQ (reference sequence). This CDR3 is 13 amino acids long. The CDR3 DNA reads as TGTGCCAGCAGCTTAGGACAGGGCCTACCGCAGTTCTTC. This sequence encodes CASSLGQGLPQFF.

The chain uses TRBV5-4 and TRBJ2-7, with TRBD1 matching over 10 bases. Germline loops: CDR1 SGHNT, CDR2 YYREEE (reference sequence). The CDR3 runs 15 residues. Trimming cost V 3 bases and J 4 bases; bases outside gene matches: 7. This CDR3 reads CASSYRQGAFYEQYF. CDR3 sequence (DNA): TGTGCCAGCAGCTACCGACAGGGGGCGTTTTACGAGCAGTACTTC. Looking up the rest from reference TRBV5-4 and TRBJ2-7 gives the full variable domain: ETGVTQSPTHLIKTRGQQVTLRCSSQSGHNTVSWYQQALGQGPQFIFQYYREEENGRGNFPPRFSGLQFPNYSSELNVNALELDDSALYLCASSYRQGAFYEQYFGPGTRLTVT.

The chain joins TRBV13 to TRBJ2-7; 14 nucleotides line up with TRBD2. Per the germline V gene, CDR1 is PRHDT and CDR2 is FYEKMQ (reference sequence). CDR3 size: 16 residues. Losses at the gene ends were 5 bases for V and 0 bases for J; bases not matched to a gene: 3. The CDR3, as DNA: TGTGCCAGCAGCCAGGGGACTAGCGGGAGCTCCTACGAGCAGTACTTC. Translated, it gives CASSQGTSGSSYEQYF.

This rearrangement joins TRBV9 to TRBJ1-4, with D perhaps TRBD1 (5 bases). Germline V gives CDR1 SGDLS, CDR2 YYNGEE. The CDR3 is 14 residues long. Trimming removed 10 bases from V and 5 bases from J, with 18 bases in between. CDR3 DNA sequence: TGTGCCCCCCTATCGTGCAGGGAGAATGAAAAACTGTTTTTT. Translating gives CAPLSCRENEKLFF.

The CDR3 protein is CASSVHPVAGGVNEQFF. In DNA, the CDR3 is TGTGCCAGCAGTGTTCATCCGGTAGCGGGAGGAGTAAATGAGCAGTTCTTC. The chain combines TRBV6-1 with TRBJ2-1, with 10 bases aligning to TRBD2. With 4 bases clipped from V and 7 bases from J, the junction kept 13 bases outside the gene matches. Per germline, CDR1 MNHNS and CDR2 SASEGT. The CDR3 totals 17 residues.

This clone was found a few times. In DNA form, the CDR3 reads TGCGCCAGCAGCGTGGGAGCTACCACCATGAACACTGAAGCTTTCTTT. Amino acids: CASSVGATTMNTEAFF. The rearrangement links TRBV5-1 to TRBJ1-1; no clear D. Per germline, CDR1 SGHRS and CDR2 YFSETQ. The CDR3 sequence is 16 residues long. The germline V and J ends were trimmed by 4 bases and 0 bases, with 16 bases remaining between them. Looking up the rest from reference TRBV5-1 and TRBJ1-1 gives the full variable domain: KAGVTQTPRYLIKTRGQQVTLSCSPISGHRSVSWYQQTPGQGLQFLFEYFSETQRNKGNFPGRFSGRQFSNSRSEMNVSTLELGDSALYLCASSVGATTMNTEAFFGQGTRLTVV.

V is TRBV29-1 and J is TRBJ1-2; D not resolved. V lost 6 bases and J 5 bases, leaving 13 bases between the germline ends. From germline, CDR1 is SQVTM and CDR2 ANQGSEA. CDR3 length equals 12 residues. This chain's CDR3 is CSVDGQFYGYTF. DNA of the CDR3: TGCAGCGTAGATGGGCAGTTTTATGGCTACACCTTC.

V and J are TRBV6-6 and TRBJ2-2; D unclear. In germline, CDR1 is MNHNY, CDR2 SVGAGI (reference sequence). The CDR3 runs 14 residues. Trimming took off 4 bases at V and 6 bases at J, with 12 bases between the two ends. In DNA, the CDR3 is TGTGCCAGCAGTTTAAGCCGGCATCCCGGGGAGCTGTTTTTT. Protein: CASSLSRHPGELFF.

The chain recombines TRBV5-1 with TRBJ1-1, with 10 bases matching TRBD1. J was trimmed by 1 base and V by 4 bases; bases with no gene match: 10. The CDR3 runs to 17 residues. Germline assignment: CDR1 SGHRS and CDR2 YFSETQ. DNA for the CDR3: TGCGCCAGCAGCCTGGGGACAGGGGCCAGAGGGAACACTGAAGCTTTCTTT. Protein product: CASSLGTGARGNTEAFF.